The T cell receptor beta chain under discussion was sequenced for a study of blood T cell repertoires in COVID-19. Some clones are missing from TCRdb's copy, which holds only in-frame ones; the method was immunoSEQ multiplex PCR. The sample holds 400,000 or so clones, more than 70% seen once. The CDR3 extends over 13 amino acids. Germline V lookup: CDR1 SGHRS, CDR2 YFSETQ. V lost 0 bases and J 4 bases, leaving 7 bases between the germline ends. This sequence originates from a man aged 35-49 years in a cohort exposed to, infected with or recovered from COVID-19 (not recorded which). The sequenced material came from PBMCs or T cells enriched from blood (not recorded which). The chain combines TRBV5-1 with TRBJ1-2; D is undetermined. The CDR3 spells CASSLGLLYGYTF. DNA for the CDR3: TGCGCCAGCAGCTTGGGGTTACTCTATGGCTACACCTTC.